These 21 T cell receptor beta chains share one sample of origin, sequenced in a study of blood T cells in healthy people across ages. Sample-barcoded 5' priming and a J-beta primer mix drove a second PCR of roughly 6 to 12 cycles. TCRdb processed the 5' RACE reads anew with MiXCR; each CDR3 protein has one entry. The repertoire includes under 850,000 distinct CDR3 sequences, 30% to 45% of them detected once, and 10% to 15% sits in the top ten. Input material: blood. Receptors were obtained from a man younger than 30 in good health.

Regarding this clonotype: With a much larger clone just one base away, this may be a read error. This chain joins TRBV20-1 and TRBJ2-7; D is unclear. The germline V and J ends were trimmed by 1 base and 4 bases, with 23 bases remaining between them. The CDR3 is 17 residues long. Germline values: CDR1 DFQATT, CDR2 SNEGSKA (reference sequence). CDR3 sequence: CSARGIETKRAGYEQYF. DNA of the CDR3: TGCAGTGCTAGAGGTATAGAAACAAAGCGCGCCGGGTACGAGCAGTACTTC.

The chain links TRBV6-1 to TRBJ1-2, with a weak D call TRBD1 (6 bases). This CDR3 is 13 amino acids long. The germline V gene has CDR1 MNHNS and CDR2 SASEGT. V lost 6 bases and J 6 bases, leaving 14 bases between the germline ends. Written as DNA, the CDR3 is TGTGCCAGCAGCGGAGGCAGGGGAAATGGCTACACCTTC. Translating gives CASSGGRGNGYTF.

This clonotype turned up a few times. The chain links TRBV3-1 to TRBJ2-1; TRBD2 agrees at 15 bases. CDR1 is LGHDT, CDR2 YNNKEL, per germline (reference sequence). CDR3 length equals 18 residues. Losses at the gene ends were 4 bases for V and 4 bases for J; bases not matched to a gene: 8. CDR3 sequence reads: CASSRTSGGVLRYNEQFF. The CDR3 DNA is TGTGCCAGCAGCCGGACTAGCGGGGGGGTACTTAGATACAATGAGCAGTTCTTC.

This clonotype came up a few times. The chain recombines TRBV20-1 with TRBJ1-4; D remains ambiguous. V gave up 6 bases and J gave up 8 bases, with 16 bases separating them. Germline V gene lookup returns CDR1 DFQATT and CDR2 SNEGSKA (reference sequence). CDR3 length: 13 residues. CDR3 DNA: TGCAGTGCGAGACGGTCAGGCAACGAAAAACTGTTTTTT. Its translation is CSARRSGNEKLFF.

The sample holds a few counts of this clonotype. The chain recombines TRBV3-1 with TRBJ1-1; D remains unclear. CDR3 size: 15 residues. Germline V gene lookup returns CDR1 LGHDT and CDR2 YNNKEL (reference sequence). The V end was cut by 1 base, the J end by 0 bases, with 9 bases between. As DNA, the CDR3 is TGTGCCAGCAGCCAAGGAACGGTTATGAACACTGAAGCTTTCTTT. It encodes CASSQGTVMNTEAFF.

V usage is TRBV20-1 and J usage is TRBJ2-4; TRBD1 matches 7 bases. The better agreement between TRBJ2-7 and the DNA end casts doubt on the J call. Germline V gene data show CDR1 as DFQATT and CDR2 as SNEGSKA (reference sequence). This CDR3 is built from 15 residues. The CDR3 sequence is CSASPPGTALAEQYF. As DNA, the CDR3 is TGCAGTGCTAGTCCTCCCGGGACAGCCCTCGCCGAGCAGTACTTC.

The gene calls are TRBV7-2 and TRBJ1-2; D not certain. Trimming shortened V by 4 bases and J by 8 bases, and 20 bases separated the two germline ends. The CDR3 length is 15 residues. Germline lookup yields CDR1 SGHTA and CDR2 FQGNSA. The CDR3 sequence is CASSSEIQAVGGYTF. The CDR3 nucleotides are TGTGCCAGCAGCTCCGAGATTCAGGCGGTGGGGGGCTACACCTTC.

To note about this clonotype: The DNA is left out, because the CDR3 cannot be placed on it with certainty; the CDR3 is given as TCRdb lists it. The V gene is TRBV12-3 or TRBV12-4, the J gene TRBJ2-5. The CDR3 is 14 residues long, counting both termini. The CDR3 here is CASSFGSGQETQYF.

V and J are TRBV24-1 and TRBJ2-1; 9 bases are a match to TRBD2. V lost 5 bases and J lost 10; bases outside the gene matches: 17. Germline V gene data show CDR1 as KGHDR and CDR2 as SFDVKD. The CDR3 length is 17 residues. The CDR3 region is CATSGLPGTSSIREQFF. The CDR3 DNA sequence: TGTGCCACCAGTGGCCTCCCCGGGACTAGCTCGATCAGGGAGCAGTTCTTC.

The rearrangement links TRBV5-1 to TRBJ2-2; possibly TRBD1 for D (7 bases). The CDR3 is 17 amino acids. The germline V gene encodes CDR1 SGHRS and CDR2 YFSETQ. V shed 4 bases and J shed 2 bases, with 18 bases lying between them. CDR3 DNA sequence: TGCGCCAGCAGCGGAATGACAGGGACTTATAACACCGGGGAGCTGTTTTTT. This sequence encodes CASSGMTGTYNTGELFF.

This chain links TRBV3-1 with TRBJ1-1; unclear D gene. The V gene lost 6 bases and the J gene lost 1 base, with 9 bases spanning the gap. CDR3 size: 13 residues. Germline V gene sequence: CDR1 LGHDT, CDR2 YNNKEL (reference sequence). The CDR3 coding sequence is TGTGCCAGCAGACCCGGGTCGAACACTGAAGCTTTCTTT. It yields the protein CASRPGSNTEAFF.

In its sample, this clonotype was seen many times. The chain employs TRBV7-2 and TRBJ2-7, with D maybe TRBD2 (7 bases). This CDR3 comprises 16 residues. CDR1 and CDR2 from the germline V gene are SGHTA and FQGNSA. V gave up 0 bases and J gave up 0 bases, with 12 bases separating them. CDR3 protein: CASSLAGGQGSYEQYF. The DNA for the CDR3 is TGTGCCAGCAGCTTAGCCGGGGGGCAGGGCTCCTACGAGCAGTACTTC.

In its sample, this clonotype was seen a few times. The chain joins TRBV6-2 or TRBV6-3 to TRBJ1-2; D gene unclear. The CDR3 has 16 residues. Trimming took off 0 bases at V and 4 bases at J, with 15 bases between the two ends. Germline assignment: CDR1 MNHEY and CDR2 SVGEGT. The DNA of the CDR3 is TGTGCCAGCAGTTACTCCGGCACCGCCGCTGGCTATGGCTACACCTTC. It specifies CASSYSGTAAGYGYTF.

This clonotype was observed a handful of times. The V and J genes are TRBV12-3 or TRBV12-4 and TRBJ2-5, with TRBD2 matching over 13 bases. Losses at the gene ends were 3 bases for V and 3 bases for J; bases not matched to a gene: 4. This CDR3 spans 16 amino acids. The CDR3 nucleotides read TGTGCCAGCAGTTTTACTAGCGGGGGGGGAAAAGAGACCCAGTACTTC. It specifies CASSFTSGGGKETQYF.

This clonotype was detected a few times. V and J are TRBV12-3 or TRBV12-4 and TRBJ2-1; 8 nucleotides line up with TRBD1. V shed 4 bases and J 9 bases; nucleotides not matched to a gene: 11. The CDR3 spans 15 residues. Here the CDR3 DNA reads TGTGCCAGCAGTTACCCCGTGGACAGGGCAAGTGAGCAGTTCTTC. Amino acid sequence: CASSYPVDRASEQFF.

This clonotype was seen just once. One end of the junction fails to match germline, which may point to a read error. The chain recombines TRBV2 with TRBJ1-4; D ambiguous. From germline, CDR1 is SNHLY and CDR2 FYNNEI. This CDR3 has 14 residues. The CDR3 loop is CAISERLINEKLFF. In nucleotides, the CDR3 is TGTGCCATCAGTGAAAGGCTTATCAATGAAAAACTGTTTTTT. The variable domain in full, completed from reference TRBV2 and TRBJ1-4, reads EPEVTQTPSHQVTQMGQEVILRCVPISNHLYFYWYRQILGQKVEFLVSFYNNEISEKSEIFDDQFSVERPDGSNFTLKIRSTKLEDSAMYFCAISERLINEKLFFGSGTQLSVL.

This clonotype has only a few counts. The J gene is TRBJ2-1, the V gene TRBV21-1; whether TRBD2, the table's D call, matches the DNA was not checked. TRBV21-1 is flagged as a pseudogene. The CDR3 runs 13 residues. The CDR3 DNA is TGTGCCAGCTCCTCCCCCGGGGGGGCCAGTGTGTTCTTC. Amino acids: CASSSPGGASVFF.

The rearrangement joins TRBV5-6 to TRBJ1-1, with a weak D call TRBD1 (5 bases). Trimming shortened V by 5 bases and J by 4 bases, and 12 bases separated the two germline ends. The length of the CDR3 is 13 residues. Germline V lookup: CDR1 SGHDT, CDR2 YYEEEE. The CDR3 spells CASRKGQVTEAFF. DNA of the CDR3: TGTGCCAGCAGGAAGGGGCAGGTCACTGAAGCTTTCTTT.

This clonotype was seen more than once but under ten times. CDR3: CAIGTSGGRLSYEQYF. DNA for the CDR3: TGTGCCATCGGTACTAGCGGGGGGAGACTATCCTACGAGCAGTACTTC. This rearrangement joins TRBV10-3 to TRBJ2-7; 12 positions match TRBD2. This CDR3 is 16 amino acids long. The V segment lost 8 bases and the J segment 1 base; nucleotides outside the gene matches: 9. The V gene's germline CDR1 is ENHRY and CDR2 SYGVKD.

This clonotype was observed a handful of times. The rearrangement joins TRBV20-1 to TRBJ2-3; 7 nucleotides match TRBD2. The V and J ends lost 1 base and 0 bases, in that order; junction bases with no gene match: 10. The CDR3 sequence is 17 residues long. CDR1 DFQATT and CDR2 SNEGSKA come from the germline V gene (reference sequence). The CDR3 sequence is CSARVPSAGRSTDTQYF. The CDR3 DNA reads as TGCAGTGCTAGAGTTCCCTCAGCGGGACGAAGCACAGATACGCAGTATTTT.

This clonotype was counted only a few times. The chain joins TRBV12-3 or TRBV12-4 to TRBJ1-2, with D unresolved. CDR3 length: 13 residues. Trimming removed 3 bases at V and 2 bases at J, with 7 bases between. The CDR3 DNA sequence: TGTGCCAGCAGTTTCGAGAGAAACTATGGCTACACCTTC. The encoded protein is CASSFERNYGYTF.